Listed below are T cell receptor beta chains from one sample, sequenced in a study of glioma-infiltrating T cells. TCRdb re-called the multiplex PCR reads with MiXCR, one entry per CDR3 protein. This sample has about 22,000 distinct CDR3 sequences, with about 22% found just once. Sequenced input: glioma tissue, nonneoplastic brain tissue, or PBMCs (not recorded which). These receptors were taken from a human donor with low-grade glioma or glioblastoma, undergoing nonglioma brain surgery, or in good health (not recorded which). Each CDR3 is given without its conserved first and last residue. Fields, in order: CDR3 length, clone size, V gene, J gene, CDR3 protein. Not all rows give a size; the values are once, few, many and, for expanded clones, a class.

10	NA	TRBV29-1	TRBJ1-2	SVDDSGYGYT
13	many	TRBV20-1	TRBJ1-4	SAFNPQGFNEKLF
13	NA	TRBV13	TRBJ2-3	ASSISPGSTDTQY
13	NA	TRBV7-2	TRBJ2-3	ASSLTGGHTDTQY
11	many	TRBV11-2	TRBJ1-1	ATSGTGDTEAF
11	many	TRBV4-3	TRBJ2-3	ASSQWDTDTQY
11	many	TRBV6-6	TRBJ2-5	ASSYGGGETQY
12	many	TRBV3-1	TRBJ1-3	ASSHTGTGNTIY
11	few	TRBV19	TRBJ1-2	ASSIPGNYGYT
11	many	TRBV27	TRBJ1-5	ASRGEGSQPQH
9	few	TRBV3-1	TRBJ1-2	ASSQTPFYT
11	many	TRBV7-7	TRBJ1-1	ASSFRENTEAF
14	many	TRBV28	TRBJ1-4	ASSRWGTATNEKLF
12	NA	TRBV7-2	TRBJ2-2	ASSLEIHTGELF
14	many	TRBV6-1	TRBJ2-1	ASSPTHGGYYNEQF
14	many	TRBV5-1	TRBJ2-3	ASSPRDPASTDTQY
11	medium-sized	TRBV6-1	TRBJ2-7	ASTFSSTGEQY
12	NA	TRBV28	TRBJ1-5	ASSLYWGNQPQH
13	NA	TRBV18	TRBJ2-5	ASSPDRGLSETQY
14	few	TRBV3-1	TRBJ1-1	ASSSRAILLNTEAF
11	many	TRBV4-3	TRBJ2-5	ASSLGRTGTQY
12	many	TRBV6-2/TRBV6-3	TRBJ2-7	ASSYSLDIYEQY
10	medium-sized	TRBV20-1	TRBJ2-1	SAPKGYNEQF
11	few	TRBV2	TRBJ1-2	ASSIQENYGYT
12	many	TRBV6-1	TRBJ2-3	ASTRDLGPDTQY
9	many	TRBV30	TRBJ1-1	AWSVSQKAF
17	NA	TRBV4-1	TRBJ2-3	ASSQDRLAGGRTTDTQY
10	many	TRBV28	TRBJ2-3	ASREFTDTQY
10	many	TRBV7-9	TRBJ1-1	ASAMQDTEAF
15	NA	TRBV18	TRBJ2-1	ASSTQGGSVAYNEQF
12	few	TRBV2	TRBJ1-4	ASRGTYTNEKLF
14	NA	TRBV7-9	TRBJ1-2	ASSLPPVYVYYGYT
13	many	TRBV7-3	TRBJ2-2	ASSLTGQNTGELF
12	NA	TRBV19	TRBJ1-5	ASSIWASNQPQH
11	few	TRBV2	TRBJ1-2	ARDTGTNYGYT
13	few	TRBV7-2	TRBJ2-5	ASTHGGGHQETQY
14	many	TRBV7-2	TRBJ2-1	ASSGTGLVKSNEQF
13	NA	TRBV3-1	TRBJ1-5	ASSRASGQNQPQH
11	NA	TRBV5-4	TRBJ1-1	AFSGQGWTEAF
10	few	TRBV29-1	TRBJ1-6	SVRDSNSPLH
11	many	TRBV20-1	TRBJ1-4	SARGGANEKLF
14	many	TRBV7-2	TRBJ2-7	ASSLARSLRGYEQY
11	NA	TRBV18	TRBJ1-2	ASSTSYTGDYT
16	many	TRBV6-6	TRBJ2-6	ASSYEGASSSGANVLT
11	medium-sized	TRBV27	TRBJ1-3	ASSPQLRNTIY
12	few	TRBV5-1	TRBJ1-1	ASSRGQGNTEAF
11	many	TRBV28	TRBJ2-5	ASSLSSQETQY
12	many	TRBV7-9	TRBJ1-1	ASSWGAANTEAF
10	many	TRBV6-1	TRBJ1-1	ASSEWQTEAF
13	few	TRBV4-2	TRBJ2-2	ASSHDGADTGELF
11	NA	TRBV7-2	TRBJ2-5	ASSSYGGATQY
14	NA	TRBV12-3/TRBV12-4	TRBJ1-2	ASSFGSQGGFYGYT
13	few	TRBV7-2	TRBJ2-7	ASSLTSGISYEQY
14	few	TRBV27	TRBJ2-7	ASRRLAGLSSYEQY
10	many	TRBV20-1	TRBJ1-5	SARQYNQPQH
13	many	TRBV7-2	TRBJ1-5	ASSPGNLGNQPQH